The 21 T cell receptor beta chains listed next were all sequenced from one sample in a study of cytomegalovirus exposure and HLA in healthy donors. The PCR used 60 Vbeta and 13 Jbeta primers. Repertoires were generated with immunoSEQ multiplex PCR, while TCRdb's copy carries only in-frame clones and drops some. The repertoire has roughly 200,000 clones, 65% to 85% of them found once; the top ten carry 2.5% to 3%. The specimen was PBMCs. All receptors come from a female donor in good health and CMV-seronegative.

The chain recombines TRBV6-1 with TRBJ2-7, with D perhaps TRBD1 (6 bases). This CDR3 has 13 residues. Trimming removed 3 bases at V and 3 bases at J, with 9 bases between. Germline V gives CDR1 MNHNS, CDR2 SASEGT. The CDR3 bases are TGTGCCAGCAGTGAGACAGGCCTCTACGAGCAGTACTTC. This gives the protein CASSETGLYEQYF.

The chain combines TRBV6-1 with TRBJ2-1; 11 bases align to TRBD2. V was pared by 4 bases and J by 2 bases, with 4 bases of the junction left unmatched. Germline values: CDR1 MNHNS, CDR2 SASEGT. The CDR3 loop spans 16 amino acids. This chain's CDR3 is CASSVLAGGAYNEQFF. Here the CDR3 DNA reads TGTGCCAGCAGTGTTCTAGCGGGGGGAGCCTACAATGAGCAGTTCTTC.

The chain joins TRBV11-2 to TRBJ2-1; the match to TRBD2 covers 10 bases. This CDR3 comprises 14 residues. CDR1 is SGHAT and CDR2 is FQNNGV in the germline V gene. V was pared by 1 base and J by 13 bases, with 7 bases of the junction left unmatched. In DNA, the CDR3 is TGTGCCAGCAGCTTAGTCGTTAGCGGGAGGCGTCAGTTCTTC. Protein sequence: CASSLVVSGRRQFF.

This clone was counted a single time. The rearrangement uses TRBV5-1 and TRBJ2-1; tentative D call: TRBD2 (6 bases). Germline V gene lookup returns CDR1 SGHRS and CDR2 YFSETQ. CDR3 length: 13 amino acids. The ends were cut back, 6 bases at V and 0 bases at J, with 7 bases in the middle. In DNA, the CDR3 is TGCGCCAGCACGCGGGGCTCCTACAATGAGCAGTTCTTC. Encoded protein: CASTRGSYNEQFF.

J is TRBJ2-7 and V is TRBV18; possibly TRBD2 for D (5 bases). The V gene's germline CDR1 is KGHSH and CDR2 LQKENI. The CDR3 covers 16 residues. The V end was cut by 0 bases, the J end by 5 bases, with 17 bases between. For the CDR3, the DNA is TGTGCCAGCTCACCACCGTCAATAGCGAGAAAGAACGAGCAGTACTTC. This encodes CASSPPSIARKNEQYF.

This chain uses TRBV27 with TRBJ1-1, with 7 bases that match TRBD1. Germline values: CDR1 MNHEY, CDR2 SMNVEV (reference sequence). The J segment lost 4 bases and the V segment lost 5 bases, leaving 16 bases of the junction unmatched. This CDR3 comprises 17 residues. Here the CDR3 reads CASSPNRGSRKSTEAFF. The CDR3 coding sequence is TGTGCCAGCAGTCCCAACAGGGGAAGTAGAAAGAGCACTGAAGCTTTCTTT.

This clone came up a few times. V usage is TRBV7-3 and J usage is TRBJ2-2; unclear D gene. The V end lost 5 bases, the J end lost 5 bases, and 9 bases lay between the germline ends. The CDR3 sequence is 13 residues long. The germline V gene has CDR1 SGHTA and CDR2 FQGTGA. This CDR3 reads CASSLTGTGELFF. DNA of the CDR3: TGTGCCAGCAGCCTGACCGGGACCGGGGAGCTGTTTTTT.

The chain recombines TRBV6-6 with TRBJ2-1; 8 bases are shared with TRBD2. The length of the CDR3 is 14 residues. Per the germline V gene, CDR1 is MNHNY and CDR2 is SVGAGI (reference sequence). V lost 2 bases to trimming and J lost 4 bases; unmatched junction nucleotides: 1. CDR3 bases: TGTGCCAGCAGTTACAGCGGGAGATACAATGAGCAGTTCTTC. This translates into CASSYSGRYNEQFF.

CDR3 DNA: TGTGCCAGCAGTCGGACCTCGACAGGGGGCTATGGCTACACCTTC. The encoded protein is CASSRTSTGGYGYTF. The chain has TRBV6-5 and TRBJ1-2; 9 bases are shared with TRBD1. The length of the CDR3 is 15 residues. After removal of 5 bases from V and 4 bases from J, the junction contained 8 bases not matched to a gene. Germline CDR1 and CDR2: MNHEY and SVGAGI.

This clone has only one observation. This chain links TRBV28 with TRBJ2-7; 9 bases are shared with TRBD1. Germline-derived CDR1 and CDR2 are MDHEN and SYDVKM. V was pared by 3 bases and J by 5 bases, with 5 bases of the junction left unmatched. The CDR3 spans 14 residues. The CDR3 is CASSLWDRVDEQYF. As DNA, the CDR3 is TGTGCCAGCAGTTTGTGGGACAGGGTCGACGAGCAGTACTTC.

The chain combines TRBV29-1 with TRBJ2-2, with 8 bases lining up with TRBD2. CDR1 and CDR2 from the germline V gene are SQVTM and ANQGSEA. The CDR3 extends over 13 amino acids. V gave up 4 bases and J gave up 5 bases; unmatched junction bases: 3. Here the CDR3 DNA reads TGCAGCGTTGTTAGCGGGGAGACCGGGGAGCTGTTTTTT. Translated, it gives CSVVSGETGELFF.

This clone was counted only a few times. This chain uses TRBV4-2 with TRBJ2-3, with D possibly TRBD2 on 6 matching bases. V lost 6 bases, J lost 2 bases, and 15 bases lay in between. The CDR3 loop spans 15 amino acids. In germline, CDR1 is LGHNA, CDR2 YNFKEQ. CDR3 region: CASRTGPSATDTQYF. CDR3 DNA: TGTGCCAGCAGGACGGGGCCTAGCGCCACAGATACGCAGTATTTT.

The chain carries TRBV5-1 and TRBJ2-5, with D uncertain. The CDR3 contains 15 residues. Trimming cost V 1 base and J 5 bases, with 15 bases left between them. CDR1 and CDR2 (germline): SGHRS, YFSETQ. Written as DNA, the CDR3 is TGCGCCAGCAGCTTGTCCCCGCTACTTAAGGAGACCCAGTACTTC. It is translated as CASSLSPLLKETQYF. Combining the CDR3 with reference TRBV5-1 and TRBJ2-5 gives the whole variable domain KAGVTQTPRYLIKTRGQQVTLSCSPISGHRSVSWYQQTPGQGLQFLFEYFSETQRNKGNFPGRFSGRQFSNSRSEMNVSTLELGDSALYLCASSLSPLLKETQYFGPGTRLLVL.

V gene TRBV30 combines with J gene TRBJ2-7; the match to TRBD1 covers 7 bases. The CDR3 sequence is 14 residues long. V lost 1 base and J lost 5; bases outside the gene matches: 8. Germline-derived CDR1 and CDR2 are GTSNPN and SVGIG (reference sequence). This CDR3 reads CAWSGETGYNEQYF. CDR3 DNA sequence: TGTGCCTGGAGTGGAGAGACAGGGTACAACGAGCAGTACTTC.

The chain has TRBV4-1 and TRBJ1-4; TRBD1 is a possible D gene (5 bases). The germline V gene has CDR1 MGHRA and CDR2 YSYEKL. The CDR3 is 17 residues long. Trimming left V 0 bases short and J 0 bases short, with 11 bases between. Here the CDR3 DNA reads TGCGCCAGCAGCCAAGATTGGGGGACTGCAACTAATGAAAAACTGTTTTTT. Translating gives CASSQDWGTATNEKLFF.

This clone is a singleton in its sample. V and J are TRBV19 and TRBJ1-5; 9 positions match TRBD1. Germline CDR1 and CDR2: LNHDA and SQIVND (reference sequence). V was clipped by 5 bases and J by 6 bases; unmatched bases: 11. This CDR3 spans 16 amino acids. DNA for the CDR3: TGTGCCAGTAGTCCACCCGGGACAGGGTACGGTCAGCCCCAGCATTTT. Translation: CASSPPGTGYGQPQHF.

This clone showed up just once. The chain uses TRBV29-1 and TRBJ2-7, with TRBD1 matching over 9 bases. The CDR3 runs to 14 residues. Trimming at V came to 3 bases and at J to 2 bases, leaving 5 bases not matched to a gene. Looked up from germline, CDR1 is SQVTM and CDR2 is ANQGSEA. Here the CDR3 DNA reads TGCAGCGTTGAGACAGGGGGATACCCCTACGAGCAGTACTTC. The encoded protein is CSVETGGYPYEQYF.

This clone has only one observation. The chain recombines TRBV5-6 with TRBJ2-1; 7 bases align to TRBD1. The CDR3 is 16 amino acids. Germline loops: CDR1 SGHDT, CDR2 YYEEEE. The junction had 10 bases not matched to a gene; V was cut back by 4 bases and J by 3 bases. The CDR3 sequence is CASSTFGTANYNEQFF. DNA of the CDR3: TGTGCCAGCAGCACGTTTGGGACAGCAAACTACAATGAGCAGTTCTTC.

The chain uses TRBV28 and TRBJ2-3, with 11 bases lining up with TRBD1. CDR1 and CDR2 (germline): MDHEN, SYDVKM. The CDR3 is 15 residues long. V lost 2 bases and J lost 4; bases outside the gene matches: 2. The CDR3 reads CASSLMGQGADTQYF. The CDR3 DNA is TGTGCCAGCAGTTTAATGGGACAGGGGGCAGATACGCAGTATTTT.

The chain links TRBV10-3 to TRBJ1-6, with TRBD1 matching over 8 bases. The junction had 8 bases not matched to a gene; V was cut back by 5 bases and J by 8 bases. The CDR3 length is 15 residues. The V gene's germline CDR1 is ENHRY and CDR2 SYGVKD. Here the CDR3 DNA reads TGTGCCATCAGTCCCTCGGACAGGGCTGATTCACCCCTCCACTTT. Its translation is CAISPSDRADSPLHF.

This clone was seen only once. V and J are TRBV7-9 and TRBJ2-2, with 10 positions matching TRBD2. Germline trimming cut 5 bases from V and 4 bases from J; bases unmatched to any gene: 4. This CDR3 has 15 amino acids. Germline CDR1 SEHNR, CDR2 FQNEAQ (reference sequence). CDR3 region: CASSPGLASTGELFF. In nucleotides, the CDR3 is TGTGCCAGCAGCCCGGGACTAGCGTCCACCGGGGAGCTGTTTTTT.